The clone carrying this TCR beta chain was found a few times. Its antigen is currently unknown. These data originate in a study of CD8 T cells in ankylosing spondylitis. Study-wide results and caveats: Earlier literature documents some of the motif variants in reactive arthritis synovial fluid and blood. Clones linked to disease were reported to show significant enrichment in matched ankylosing spondylitis synovial fluid. Roughly eight highly homologous variants formed a TCR beta motif that appeared characteristic of ankylosing spondylitis blood.

By quantitative 5'-RACE with molecular barcodes, the TCR beta libraries were made. TCRdb re-called the 5' RACE reads with MiXCR, one entry per CDR3 protein. The sample includes some 290,000 distinct CDR3 sequences, roughly 20% of them seen just once. The junction had 9 bases not matched to a gene; V was cut back by 7 bases and J by 7 bases. The CDR3 totals 15 residues. The J gene is TRBJ2-3, the V gene TRBV12-3 or TRBV12-4; TRBD2 aligns across 12 bases. Material: blood, either unsorted or a sorted T cell fraction (not recorded which). This sequence was found in a male donor with ankylosing spondylitis or in good health (not recorded which). The CDR3 loop reads CASTLTSGRLNTQYF. CDR3 sequence (DNA): TGTGCCAGCACCCTGACTAGCGGGAGATTAAATACGCAGTATTTT.